This T cell receptor beta chain was recovered during a study of neurological immune-mediated disorders. Trimming took off 2 bases at V and 14 bases at J, with 13 bases between the two ends. Germline-derived CDR1 and CDR2 are LGHDT and YNNKEL (reference sequence). This CDR3 spans 12 amino acids. A single record per CDR3 protein comes from TCRdb applying MiXCR to the 5' RACE reads. The sample yields tens of thousands of distinct CDR3 sequences, approximately 10% seen once. This clonotype has ten or more counts. The clonotype comes from a woman aged 40-49 years with HTLV-1-associated myelopathy (HAM/TSP). Input material: PBMCs. The chain couples TRBV3-1 to TRBJ2-1, with D possibly TRBD2 on 6 matching bases. The CDR3 coding sequence is TGTGCCAGCAGCCAACCCCGGGGGAAGAAGTTCTTC. It yields the protein CASSQPRGKKFF.